These 20 T cell receptor beta chains came from one sample sequenced in a study of T cells after yellow fever vaccination. TCRdb itself ran the 5' RACE reads through MiXCR, one entry per CDR3 protein. The table shows 350,000 to 450,000 distinct CDR3 sequences, with roughly 20% occurring only once. The specimen comprised PBMCs, sampled before the yellow fever booster vaccination. Receptor source: a man in his late teens or twenties who received the YFV17D yellow fever vaccine.

The chain uses TRBV7-3 and TRBJ1-2; D unclear. From germline, CDR1 is SGHTA and CDR2 FQGTGA. V was shortened by 1 base and J by 2 bases, with 5 bases between the two germline ends. The CDR3 has 13 amino acids. The CDR3 loop is CASSLNENYGYTF. CDR3 coding DNA: TGTGCCAGCAGCTTAAACGAGAACTATGGCTACACCTTC.

The genes are TRBV12-3 or TRBV12-4 and TRBJ2-1; 9 bases agree with TRBD1. The CDR3 runs 17 residues. The V segment lost 5 bases and the J segment 6 bases; nucleotides outside the gene matches: 14. The CDR3 DNA reads TGTGCCAGCAGTCCGTACAGGGGGCCCCTCCGCCGCAATGAGCAGTTCTTC. Translating it yields CASSPYRGPLRRNEQFF.

In this sample, this clonotype turned up many times. The rearrangement links TRBV7-2 to TRBJ2-3, with 12 bases aligning to TRBD2. The trim removed 4 bases at V and 1 base at J, leaving 12 bases unmatched. The germline CDR1 and CDR2 sequences are SGHTA and FQGNSA. The CDR3 length is 19 residues. CDR3 in DNA: TGTGCCAGCAGCTATCCGACTAGCGGGGGATACGAGCGCACAGATACGCAGTATTTT. Translation gives CASSYPTSGGYERTDTQYF.

This clonotype was picked up a small number of times. The rearrangement links TRBV20-1 to TRBJ2-3; D is possibly TRBD2 (6 bases). The CDR3 is 14 residues long. Germline lookup yields CDR1 DFQATT and CDR2 SNEGSKA (reference sequence). V lost 1 base to trimming and J lost 0 bases, with 8 bases between them. Written as DNA, the CDR3 is TGCAGTGCTAGAGTCCGGGGGAGCACAGATACGCAGTATTTT. Protein sequence: CSARVRGSTDTQYF.

This chain uses TRBV7-2 with TRBJ2-7, with D possibly being TRBD1 (6 bases). V shed 4 bases and J shed 8 bases, with 18 bases lying between them. CDR3 length: 14 amino acids. Per the germline V gene, CDR1 is SGHTA and CDR2 is FQGNSA. The CDR3 loop is CASSSGQTSSKQYV. Written as DNA, the CDR3 is TGTGCCAGCAGCTCCGGACAGACGAGTAGCAAGCAGTACGTC.

This clonotype was picked up a small number of times. The chain links TRBV20-1 to TRBJ2-1; D uncertain. V shed 1 base and J shed 6 bases, with 4 bases lying between them. From germline, CDR1 is DFQATT and CDR2 SNEGSKA (reference sequence). CDR3 length equals 11 residues. The CDR3 protein is CSARVSNEQFF. CDR3 nucleotides: TGCAGTGCTAGAGTAAGCAATGAGCAGTTCTTC.

The CDR3 reads CASSRGRDRGRPGELFF. The CDR3 bases are TGTGCCAGCAGTCGGGGTCGGGACAGGGGGCGCCCCGGGGAGCTGTTTTTT. The V and J genes are TRBV6-5 and TRBJ2-2, with 12 bases that match TRBD1. The CDR3 has 17 amino acids. Germline V gives CDR1 MNHEY, CDR2 SVGAGI. J was trimmed by 6 bases and V by 5 bases; bases with no gene match: 10.

The sample holds a few counts of this clonotype. The V and J genes are TRBV12-3 or TRBV12-4 and TRBJ2-3; D possibly corresponds to TRBD1 (6 bases). The CDR3 loop spans 15 amino acids. The ends were cut back, 8 bases at V and 2 bases at J, with 17 bases in the middle. The CDR3 region has the DNA TGTGCCAGCGGGTTAGGAACAGGGATCACAGATACGCAGTATTTT. Amino acids: CASGLGTGITDTQYF.

This clonotype turned up a few times. The J gene is TRBJ2-7, the V gene TRBV20-1; TRBD2 might be the D (7 bases). The CDR3 has 15 residues. Trimming shortened V by 4 bases and J by 0 bases, and 16 bases separated the two germline ends. The germline gives CDR1 DFQATT, CDR2 SNEGSKA (reference sequence). CDR3 protein: CSATPRRGLSYEQYF. In DNA form, the CDR3 reads TGCAGTGCTACACCTCGGCGGGGGCTCTCCTACGAGCAGTACTTC.

The V gene is TRBV5-6, the J gene TRBJ2-3, with 7 nucleotides matching TRBD2. The germline CDR1 and CDR2 sequences are SGHDT and YYEEEE. There are 14 residues in the CDR3. V gave up 3 bases and J gave up 6 bases; unmatched junction bases: 7. The CDR3 DNA is TGTGCCAGCAGCTCCACCCGGGGAGGGGATACGCAGTATTTT. Translated: CASSSTRGGDTQYF.

This clonotype was seen many times. The CDR3 nucleotides read TGTGCCAGCAGCTTAAATGGACAGGGGAACGAGCAGTACTTC. Translation: CASSLNGQGNEQYF. The rearrangement links TRBV7-2 to TRBJ2-7; 9 positions agree with TRBD1. CDR1 and CDR2 from the germline V gene are SGHTA and FQGNSA. After removal of 2 bases from V and 5 bases from J, the junction contained 4 bases not matched to a gene. CDR3 length: 14 amino acids.

The chain is built from TRBV25-1 and TRBJ2-3; no reliable D call. The length of the CDR3 is 16 residues. Trimming left V 6 bases short and J 4 bases short, with 20 bases between. Germline-derived CDR1 and CDR2 are MGHDK and SYGVNS. DNA for the CDR3: TGTGCCAGCAGGAACCTTGACACCGCCCTCGCAGATACGCAGTATTTT. Residues: CASRNLDTALADTQYF.

Written as DNA, the CDR3 is TGTGCCAGCAGTACGCTCGCGGGGGGGAAAAACATTCAGTACTTC. This codes for CASSTLAGGKNIQYF. The V gene is TRBV28, the J gene TRBJ2-4; 9 positions agree with TRBD2. From germline, CDR1 is MDHEN and CDR2 SYDVKM. With V trimmed by 5 bases and J by 4 bases, 6 bases remained unmatched. The CDR3 covers 15 residues.

CDR3 DNA: TGCGCCAGCAGCTTAGGACGGACGGAGTTAGCTAACTATGGCTACACCTTC. It yields the protein CASSLGRTELANYGYTF. The rearrangement links TRBV5-1 to TRBJ1-2; D is undetermined. This CDR3 region has 17 residues. Trimming cost V 2 bases and J 0 bases, with 17 bases left between them. Germline CDR1 reads SGHRS; CDR2 reads YFSETQ.

This chain uses TRBV7-2 with TRBJ1-1; the D gene is possibly TRBD1 (5 bases). Trimming removed 7 bases from V and 5 bases from J, with 14 bases in between. The germline V gene has CDR1 SGHTA and CDR2 FQGNSA. The CDR3 extends over 13 amino acids. Written as DNA, the CDR3 is TGTGCCAGCACCCGAATTGGGGGAACTGAAGCTTTCTTT. It is translated as CASTRIGGTEAFF. The variable domain in full, completed from reference TRBV7-2 and TRBJ1-1, reads GAGVSQSPSNKVTEKGKDVELRCDPISGHTALYWYRQSLGQGLEFLIYFQGNSAPDKSGLPSDRFSAERTGGSVSTLTIQRTQQEDSAVYLCASTRIGGTEAFFGQGTRLTVV.

This chain uses TRBV20-1 with TRBJ2-7; D may be TRBD2 (6 bases). Trimming left V 3 bases short and J 3 bases short, with 9 bases between. This CDR3 is 12 amino acids long. Looked up from germline, CDR1 is DFQATT and CDR2 is SNEGSKA (reference sequence). CDR3 in amino acids: CSASRTNYEQYF. CDR3 in DNA: TGCAGTGCTAGTAGGACTAACTACGAGCAGTACTTC.

This clonotype came up a few times. V and J are TRBV7-2 and TRBJ2-3, with D unclear. The CDR3 extends over 14 amino acids. Germline V gene data show CDR1 as SGHTA and CDR2 as FQGNSA. The ends were cut back, 3 bases at V and 4 bases at J, with 11 bases in the middle. CDR3 DNA: TGTGCCAGCAGCTTCGGACCGCCCCCAGATACGCAGTATTTT. It yields the protein CASSFGPPPDTQYF.

This chain links TRBV4-3 with TRBJ2-2; the D gene is possibly TRBD2 (5 bases). Trimming removed 0 bases from V and 6 bases from J, with 11 bases in between. Germline lookup yields CDR1 LGHNA and CDR2 YSLEER. The CDR3 covers 15 residues. For the CDR3, the DNA is TGCGCCAGCAGCCAAGACACTAGTGTCGCCGGGGAGCTGTTTTTT. This sequence encodes CASSQDTSVAGELFF.

This clonotype was observed a handful of times. The genes are TRBV2 and TRBJ1-5; 9 nucleotides align to TRBD1. The CDR3 contains 15 residues. Germline loops: CDR1 SNHLY, CDR2 FYNNEI. With 8 bases clipped from V and 7 bases from J, the junction kept 12 bases outside the gene matches. The CDR3 here is CASCAETGGGQPQHF. CDR3 sequence (DNA): TGTGCCAGCTGCGCTGAGACAGGGGGTGGCCAGCCCCAGCATTTT.

The chain employs TRBV4-1 and TRBJ2-5; D remains unclear. The CDR3 runs 12 residues. Trimming cost V 3 bases and J 4 bases, with 6 bases left between them. Germline assignment: CDR1 MGHRA and CDR2 YSYEKL. The CDR3 sequence: CASSHNRETQYF. In DNA, the CDR3 is TGCGCCAGCAGCCATAATAGAGAGACCCAGTACTTC.